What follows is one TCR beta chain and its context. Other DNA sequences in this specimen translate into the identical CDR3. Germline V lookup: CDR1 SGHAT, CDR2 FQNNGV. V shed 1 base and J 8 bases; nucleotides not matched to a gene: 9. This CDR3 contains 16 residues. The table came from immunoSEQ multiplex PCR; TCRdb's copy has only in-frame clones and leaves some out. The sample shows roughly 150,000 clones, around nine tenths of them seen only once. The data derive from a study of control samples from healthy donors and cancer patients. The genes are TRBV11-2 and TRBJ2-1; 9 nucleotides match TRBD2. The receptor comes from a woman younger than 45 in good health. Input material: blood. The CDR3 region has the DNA TGTGCCAGCAGCTTAGGGCGGGGGGGCAGGGCCCATGAGCAGTTCTTC. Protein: CASSLGRGGRAHEQFF.